A single sample is the source of the 5 T cell receptor beta chains below, sequenced in a study of blood T cells in healthy people across ages. Alongside a J-beta primer mix, a sample-barcoded 5' primer served in a second PCR lasting about 6 to 12 cycles. TCRdb re-derived calls from the 5' RACE reads in MiXCR, one entry per CDR3 protein. Of about 1.4 million distinct CDR3 sequences listed, around 55% were seen once; the top ten hold 6.5% to 8.5%. The sequenced material came from blood. The receptor set was obtained from a man aged 18-30 years in good health.

This sequence joins TRBV6-2 or TRBV6-3 and TRBJ2-4, with D perhaps assigned TRBD1 or TRBD2 (5 bases each). The end of the DNA is better explained by TRBJ2-7, so the J call may be wrong. CDR1 is MNHEY and CDR2 is SVGEGT in the germline V gene. The CDR3 has 11 amino acids. The DNA for the CDR3 is TGTGCCAGCAATTGGGGACACGAGCAGTACTTC. Its translation is CASNWGHEQYF.

This clonotype was detected once. V is TRBV2 and J is TRBJ1-5, with a weak D call TRBD1 (5 bases). V gave up 6 bases and J gave up 5 bases, with 11 bases separating them. This CDR3 has 13 amino acids. The germline CDR1 and CDR2 sequences are SNHLY and FYNNEI. CDR3 in amino acids: CASRELQDQPQHF. CDR3 DNA: TGTGCCAGCAGAGAGTTACAGGATCAGCCCCAGCATTTT.

This clonotype has more than one count but fewer than ten. DNA of the CDR3: TGTGCCATCAGTGAGTCTTATACAGGGGTCCAAGAGACCCAGTACTTC. It codes for CAISESYTGVQETQYF. The rearrangement links TRBV10-3 to TRBJ2-5; TRBD1 agrees at 7 bases. Germline trimming cut 0 bases from V and 1 base from J; bases unmatched to any gene: 5. Looked up from germline, CDR1 is ENHRY and CDR2 is SYGVKD. The CDR3 is 16 amino acids.

The V gene is TRBV4-1, the J gene TRBJ2-1; 10 bases fit TRBD2. V was clipped by 4 bases and J by 3 bases; unmatched bases: 6. The CDR3 totals 16 residues. Germline V gene sequence: CDR1 MGHRA, CDR2 YSYEKL. The DNA for the CDR3 is TGCGCCAGCAGCCTCACGACTAGCGGGTACTACAATGAGCAGTTCTTC. This sequence encodes CASSLTTSGYYNEQFF.

This chain connects TRBV4-1 to TRBJ1-2, with no clear D. In germline, CDR1 is MGHRA, CDR2 YSYEKL. The CDR3 sequence is 13 residues long. Between the trimmed V and J ends, which lost 2 bases and 3 bases, there was a span of 7 bases. The CDR3 region is CASSQTGHYGYTF. CDR3 coding DNA: TGCGCCAGCAGCCAAACGGGCCACTATGGCTACACCTTC.